Given below is one T cell receptor (beta chain) in context. Its target is unknown. The sample comes from a study of cytomegalovirus exposure and HLA in healthy donors. This PCR relied on a set of 60 Vbeta primers and 13 Jbeta primers. The protocol was immunoSEQ multiplex PCR, while the TCRdb copy is restricted to in-frame clones and leaves out a portion. This sample has 75,000 to 100,000 clones, with around 75% found just once. Germline CDR1 reads SGHNT; CDR2 reads YENEEA. The CDR3 length is 14 residues. The V segment lost 3 bases and the J segment 3 bases; nucleotides outside the gene matches: 5. Study-wide results and caveats: Some TCR beta chains (over 150 of them) were listed as cytomegalovirus-associated.

The donors, nominally healthy at sampling, likely had unrecorded immune exposures. The TCR sequence derives from a man aged 18 to 29 in good health and CMV-seropositive. The source material was PBMCs. The chain links TRBV11-3 to TRBJ2-7, with 7 bases aligning to TRBD2. This CDR3 is CASSFSGEGYEQYF. The CDR3 nucleotides read TGTGCCAGCAGCTTCTCTGGGGAGGGCTACGAGCAGTACTTC.